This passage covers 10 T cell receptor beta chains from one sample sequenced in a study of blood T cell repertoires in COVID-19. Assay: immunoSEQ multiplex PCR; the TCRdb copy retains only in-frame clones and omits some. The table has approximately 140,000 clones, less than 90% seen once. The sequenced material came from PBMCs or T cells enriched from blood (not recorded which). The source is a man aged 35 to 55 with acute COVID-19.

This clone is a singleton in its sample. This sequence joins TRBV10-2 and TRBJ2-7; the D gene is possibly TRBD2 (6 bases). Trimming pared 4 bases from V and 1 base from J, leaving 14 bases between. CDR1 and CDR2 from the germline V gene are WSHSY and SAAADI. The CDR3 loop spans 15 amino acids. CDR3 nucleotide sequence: TGCGCCAGCAGTGGGCCACTAGCCGGTTCCTACGAGCAGTACTTC. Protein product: CASSGPLAGSYEQYF.

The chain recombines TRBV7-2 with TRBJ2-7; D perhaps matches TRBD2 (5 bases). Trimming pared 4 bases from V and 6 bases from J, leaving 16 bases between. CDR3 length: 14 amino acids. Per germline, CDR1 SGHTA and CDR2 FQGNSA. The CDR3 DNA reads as TGTGCCAGCAGCTCGGGCCCCGGGATAGCCGAGCAGTACTTC. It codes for CASSSGPGIAEQYF.

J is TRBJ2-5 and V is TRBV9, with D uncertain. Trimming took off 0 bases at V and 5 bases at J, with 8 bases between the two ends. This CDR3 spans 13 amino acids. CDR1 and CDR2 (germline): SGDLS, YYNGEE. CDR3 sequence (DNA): TGTGCCAGCAGCGTAGACATTTCGGAGACCCAGTACTTC. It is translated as CASSVDISETQYF.

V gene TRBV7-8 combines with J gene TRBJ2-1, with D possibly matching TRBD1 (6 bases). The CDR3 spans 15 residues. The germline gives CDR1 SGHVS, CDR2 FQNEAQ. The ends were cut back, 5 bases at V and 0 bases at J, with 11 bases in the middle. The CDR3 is CASSPRGGSYNEQFF. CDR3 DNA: TGTGCCAGCAGCCCCAGGGGCGGCTCCTACAATGAGCAGTTCTTC.

CDR3 loop: CATSDFSTSGSSEQFF. CDR3 nucleotides: TGTGCCACCAGTGATTTTAGTACTAGCGGAAGTAGTGAGCAGTTCTTC. This rearrangement joins TRBV24-1 to TRBJ2-1, with 8 bases aligning to TRBD2. The CDR3 loop spans 16 amino acids. The V and J ends lost 1 base and 9 bases, in that order; junction bases with no gene match: 10. Germline lookup yields CDR1 KGHDR and CDR2 SFDVKD.

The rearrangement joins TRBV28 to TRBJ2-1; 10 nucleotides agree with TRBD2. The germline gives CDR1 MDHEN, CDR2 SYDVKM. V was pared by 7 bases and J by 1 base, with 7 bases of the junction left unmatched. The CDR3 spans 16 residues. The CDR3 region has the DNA TGTGCCAGCAAAGGTTCTAGCGGGAGTTCCTACAATGAGCAGTTCTTC. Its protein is CASKGSSGSSYNEQFF.

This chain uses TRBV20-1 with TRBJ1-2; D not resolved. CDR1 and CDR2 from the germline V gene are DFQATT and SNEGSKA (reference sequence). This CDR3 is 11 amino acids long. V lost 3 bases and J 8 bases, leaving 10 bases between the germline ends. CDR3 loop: CSASSGNGYTF. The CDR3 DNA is TGCAGTGCTAGTTCGGGGAACGGCTACACCTTC.

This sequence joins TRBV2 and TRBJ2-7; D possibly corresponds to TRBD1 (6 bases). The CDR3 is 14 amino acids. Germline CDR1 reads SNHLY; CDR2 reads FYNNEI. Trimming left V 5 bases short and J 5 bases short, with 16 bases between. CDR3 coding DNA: TGTGCCAGCAGTCCTGACAGGAACCGGGACGAGCAGTACTTC. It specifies CASSPDRNRDEQYF.

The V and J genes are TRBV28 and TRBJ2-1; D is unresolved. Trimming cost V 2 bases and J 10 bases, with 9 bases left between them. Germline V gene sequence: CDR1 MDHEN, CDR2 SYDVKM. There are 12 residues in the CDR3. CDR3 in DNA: TGTGCCAGCAGTTTAAATGCAGAAGAGCAGTTCTTC. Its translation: CASSLNAEEQFF.

CDR3 bases: TGTGCCAGCATCCTTGGAGGATCCACTGAAGCTTTCTTT. This translates into CASILGGSTEAFF. The rearrangement joins TRBV7-9 to TRBJ1-1; D gene uncertain. Trimming removed 7 bases from V and 4 bases from J, with 13 bases in between. The CDR3 covers 13 residues. Germline V lookup: CDR1 SEHNR, CDR2 FQNEAQ (reference sequence).